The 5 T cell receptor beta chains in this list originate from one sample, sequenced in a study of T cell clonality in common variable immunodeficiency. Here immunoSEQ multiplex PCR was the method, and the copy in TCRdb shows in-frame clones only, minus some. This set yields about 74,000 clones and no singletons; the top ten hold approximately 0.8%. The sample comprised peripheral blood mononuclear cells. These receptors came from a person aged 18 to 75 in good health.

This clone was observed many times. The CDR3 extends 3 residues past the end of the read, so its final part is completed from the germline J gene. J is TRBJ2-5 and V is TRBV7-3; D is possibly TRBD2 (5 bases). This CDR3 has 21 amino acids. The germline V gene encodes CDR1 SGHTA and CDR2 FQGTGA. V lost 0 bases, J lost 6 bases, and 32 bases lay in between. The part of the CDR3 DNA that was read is TGTGCCAGCAGCTTAACTGCGATACTAGACTGGTACCCCCCCTTCGGAAAGACC. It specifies CASSLTAILDWYPPFGKT. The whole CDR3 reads CASSLTAILDWYPPFGKTQYF.

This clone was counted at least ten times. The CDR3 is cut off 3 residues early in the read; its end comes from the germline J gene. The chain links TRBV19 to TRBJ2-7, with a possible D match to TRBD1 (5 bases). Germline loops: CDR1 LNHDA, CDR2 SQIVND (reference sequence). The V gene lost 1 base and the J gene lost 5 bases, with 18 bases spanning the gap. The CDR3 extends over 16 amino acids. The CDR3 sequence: CASSIVWTSSTNEQYF. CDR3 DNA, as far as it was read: TGTGCCAGTAGTATAGTTTGGACAAGTTCTACCAACGAG.

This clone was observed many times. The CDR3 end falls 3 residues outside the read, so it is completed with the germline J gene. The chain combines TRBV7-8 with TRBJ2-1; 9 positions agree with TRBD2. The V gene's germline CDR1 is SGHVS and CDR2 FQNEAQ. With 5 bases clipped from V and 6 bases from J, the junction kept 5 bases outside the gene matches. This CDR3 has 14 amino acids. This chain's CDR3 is CASSSLAGRNEQFF. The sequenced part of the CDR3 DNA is TGTGCCAGCAGCAGTCTAGCGGGGCGCAATGAG.

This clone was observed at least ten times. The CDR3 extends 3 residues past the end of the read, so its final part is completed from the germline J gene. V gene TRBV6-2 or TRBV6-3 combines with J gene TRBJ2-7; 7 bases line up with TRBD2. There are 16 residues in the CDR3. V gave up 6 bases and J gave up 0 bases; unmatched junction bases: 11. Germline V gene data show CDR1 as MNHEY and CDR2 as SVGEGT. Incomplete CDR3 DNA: TGTGCCAGCAGCGGGGGGATCCGGGACTCCTCCTACGAG. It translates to CASSGGIRDSSYE. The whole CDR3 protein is CASSGGIRDSSYEQYF.

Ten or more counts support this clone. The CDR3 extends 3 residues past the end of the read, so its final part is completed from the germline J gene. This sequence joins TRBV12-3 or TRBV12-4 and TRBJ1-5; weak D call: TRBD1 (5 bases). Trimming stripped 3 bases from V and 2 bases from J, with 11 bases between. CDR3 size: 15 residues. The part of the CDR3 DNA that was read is TGTGCCAGCAGTTTGACAGATGTTGGCAATCAGCCC. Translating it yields CASSLTDVGNQP. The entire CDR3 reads CASSLTDVGNQPQHF.